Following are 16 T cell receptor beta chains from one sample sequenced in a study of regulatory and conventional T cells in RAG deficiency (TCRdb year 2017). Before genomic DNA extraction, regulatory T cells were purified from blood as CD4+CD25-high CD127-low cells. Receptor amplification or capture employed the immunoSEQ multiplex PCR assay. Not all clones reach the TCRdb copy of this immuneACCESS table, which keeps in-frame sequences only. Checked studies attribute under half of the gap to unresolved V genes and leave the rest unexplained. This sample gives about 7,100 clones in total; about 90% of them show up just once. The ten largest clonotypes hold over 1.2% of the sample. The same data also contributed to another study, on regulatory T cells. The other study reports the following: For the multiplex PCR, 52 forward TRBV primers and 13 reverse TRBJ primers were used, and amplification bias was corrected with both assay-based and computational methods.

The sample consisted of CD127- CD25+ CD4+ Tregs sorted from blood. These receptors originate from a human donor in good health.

The CDR3 spells CASSLRQGVQETQYF. In DNA, the CDR3 is TGTGCCAGCAGCCTTCGACAGGGGGTACAAGAGACCCAGTACTTC. The chain employs TRBV7-9 and TRBJ2-5; 9 bases agree with TRBD1. The trim removed 5 bases at V and 2 bases at J, leaving 6 bases unmatched. The CDR3 runs to 15 residues. Germline V gene data show CDR1 as SEHNR and CDR2 as FQNEAQ (reference sequence).

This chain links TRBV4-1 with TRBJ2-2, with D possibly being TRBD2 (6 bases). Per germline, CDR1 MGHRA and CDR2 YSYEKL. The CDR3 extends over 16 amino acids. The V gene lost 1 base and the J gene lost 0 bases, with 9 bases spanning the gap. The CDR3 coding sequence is TGCGCCAGCAGCCAAGCGTGGGGGGCGAACACCGGGGAGCTGTTTTTT. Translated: CASSQAWGANTGELFF.

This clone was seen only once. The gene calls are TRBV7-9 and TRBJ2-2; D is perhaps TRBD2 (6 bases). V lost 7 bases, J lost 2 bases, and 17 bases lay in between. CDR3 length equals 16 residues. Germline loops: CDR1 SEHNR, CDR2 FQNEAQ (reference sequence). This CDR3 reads CASNIRREFNTGELFF. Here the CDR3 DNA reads TGTGCCAGCAACATTCGCCGGGAGTTCAACACCGGGGAGCTGTTTTTT.

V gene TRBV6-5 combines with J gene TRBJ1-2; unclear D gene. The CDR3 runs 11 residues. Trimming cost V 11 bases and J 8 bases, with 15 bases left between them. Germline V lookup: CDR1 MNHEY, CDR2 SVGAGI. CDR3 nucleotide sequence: TGTGCCCCCCGCCGCCGGTCAGGCTACACCTTC. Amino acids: CAPRRRSGYTF.

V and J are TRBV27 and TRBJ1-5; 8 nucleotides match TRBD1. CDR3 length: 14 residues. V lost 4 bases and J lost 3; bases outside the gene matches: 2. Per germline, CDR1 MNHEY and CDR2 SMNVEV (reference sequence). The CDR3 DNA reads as TGTGCCAGCAGTTGGGACAGGTTCAATCAGCCCCAGCATTTT. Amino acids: CASSWDRFNQPQHF.

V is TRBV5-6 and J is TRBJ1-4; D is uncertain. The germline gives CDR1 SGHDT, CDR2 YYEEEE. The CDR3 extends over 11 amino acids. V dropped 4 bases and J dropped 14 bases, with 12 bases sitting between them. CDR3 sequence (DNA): TGTGCCAGCAGCGGGCAAGGAAGGCTGTTTTTT. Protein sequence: CASSGQGRLFF.

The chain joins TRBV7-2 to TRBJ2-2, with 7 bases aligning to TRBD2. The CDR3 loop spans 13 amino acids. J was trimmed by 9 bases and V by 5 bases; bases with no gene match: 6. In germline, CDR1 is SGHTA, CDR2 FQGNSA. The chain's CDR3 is CASSRLTSRELFF. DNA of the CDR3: TGTGCCAGCAGCCGCCTGACTAGCCGGGAGCTGTTTTTT.

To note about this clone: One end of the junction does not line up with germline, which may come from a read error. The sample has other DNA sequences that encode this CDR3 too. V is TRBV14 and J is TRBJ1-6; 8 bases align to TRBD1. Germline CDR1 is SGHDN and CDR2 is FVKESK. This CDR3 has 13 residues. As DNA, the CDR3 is TGTGCCAGTCGGACAGGGAGTAATTCCCCCCTCCACTTT. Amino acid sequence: CASRTGSNSPLHF.

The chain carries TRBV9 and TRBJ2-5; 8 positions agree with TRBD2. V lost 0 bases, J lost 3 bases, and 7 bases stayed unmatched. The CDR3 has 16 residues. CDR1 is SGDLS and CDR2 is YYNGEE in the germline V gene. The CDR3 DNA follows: TGTGCCAGCAGCGTAGGCTCGCGGGGGGCCGAAGAGACCCAGTACTTC. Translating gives CASSVGSRGAEETQYF.

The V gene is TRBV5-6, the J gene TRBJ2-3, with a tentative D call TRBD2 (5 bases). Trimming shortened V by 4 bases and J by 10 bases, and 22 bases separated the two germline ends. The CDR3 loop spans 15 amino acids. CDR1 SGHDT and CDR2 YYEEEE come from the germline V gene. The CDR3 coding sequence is TGTGCCAGCAGCGGTCCGGGATTAGGGATAATGGCGCAGTATTTT. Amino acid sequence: CASSGPGLGIMAQYF.

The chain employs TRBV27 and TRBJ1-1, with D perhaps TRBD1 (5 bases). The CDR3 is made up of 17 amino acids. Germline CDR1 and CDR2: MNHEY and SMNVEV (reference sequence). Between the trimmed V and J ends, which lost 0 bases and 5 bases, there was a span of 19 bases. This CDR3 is CASSLSLPRRGETEAFF. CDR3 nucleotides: TGTGCCAGCAGTTTATCCCTCCCTCGTCGGGGGGAAACTGAAGCTTTCTTT.

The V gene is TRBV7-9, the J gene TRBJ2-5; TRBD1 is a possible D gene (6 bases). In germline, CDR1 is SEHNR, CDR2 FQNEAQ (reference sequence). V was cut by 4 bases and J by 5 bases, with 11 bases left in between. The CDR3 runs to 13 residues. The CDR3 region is CASSSGGGETQYF. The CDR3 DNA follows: TGTGCCAGCAGCTCCGGTGGGGGCGAGACCCAGTACTTC.

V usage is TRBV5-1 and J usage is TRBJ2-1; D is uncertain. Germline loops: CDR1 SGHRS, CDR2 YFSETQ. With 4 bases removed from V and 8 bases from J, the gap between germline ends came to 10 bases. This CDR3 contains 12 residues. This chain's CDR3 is CASSPSVDEQFF. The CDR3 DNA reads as TGCGCCAGCAGCCCGTCGGTGGATGAGCAGTTCTTC.

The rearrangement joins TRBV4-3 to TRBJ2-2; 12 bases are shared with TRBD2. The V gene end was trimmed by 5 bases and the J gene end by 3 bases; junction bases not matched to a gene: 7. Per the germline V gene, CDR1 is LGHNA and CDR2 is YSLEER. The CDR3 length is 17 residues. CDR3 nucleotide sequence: TGCGCCAGCAGCTCTCTAGCGGGGGGGCCGTACACCGGGGAGCTGTTTTTT. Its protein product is CASSSLAGGPYTGELFF.

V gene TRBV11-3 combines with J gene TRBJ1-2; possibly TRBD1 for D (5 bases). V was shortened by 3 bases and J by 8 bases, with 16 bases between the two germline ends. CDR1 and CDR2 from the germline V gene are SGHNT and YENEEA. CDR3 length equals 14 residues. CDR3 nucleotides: TGTGCCAGCAGCTTTTCCTCCGGAGGGGACGGCTACACCTTC. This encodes CASSFSSGGDGYTF.

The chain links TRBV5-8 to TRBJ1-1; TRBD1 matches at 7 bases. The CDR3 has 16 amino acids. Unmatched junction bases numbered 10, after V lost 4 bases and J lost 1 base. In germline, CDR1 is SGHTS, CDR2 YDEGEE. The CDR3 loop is CASSRRTGHGNTEAFF. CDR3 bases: TGTGCCAGCAGCCGAAGGACAGGCCACGGGAACACTGAAGCTTTCTTT.